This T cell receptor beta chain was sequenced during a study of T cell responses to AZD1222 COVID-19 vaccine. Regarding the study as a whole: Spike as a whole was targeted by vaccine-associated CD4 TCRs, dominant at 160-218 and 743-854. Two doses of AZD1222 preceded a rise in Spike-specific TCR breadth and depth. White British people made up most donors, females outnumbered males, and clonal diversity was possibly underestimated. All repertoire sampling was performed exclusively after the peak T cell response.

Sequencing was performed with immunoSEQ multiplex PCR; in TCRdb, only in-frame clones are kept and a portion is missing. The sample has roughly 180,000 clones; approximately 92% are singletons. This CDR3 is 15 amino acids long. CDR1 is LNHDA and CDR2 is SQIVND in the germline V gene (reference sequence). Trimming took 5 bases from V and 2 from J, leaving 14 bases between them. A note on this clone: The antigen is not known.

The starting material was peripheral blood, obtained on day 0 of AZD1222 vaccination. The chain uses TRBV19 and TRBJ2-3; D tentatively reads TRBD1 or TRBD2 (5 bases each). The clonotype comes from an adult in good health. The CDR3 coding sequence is TGTGCCAGTAGTCTCCCGGGACGGCTCACAGATACGCAGTATTTT. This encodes CASSLPGRLTDTQYF.